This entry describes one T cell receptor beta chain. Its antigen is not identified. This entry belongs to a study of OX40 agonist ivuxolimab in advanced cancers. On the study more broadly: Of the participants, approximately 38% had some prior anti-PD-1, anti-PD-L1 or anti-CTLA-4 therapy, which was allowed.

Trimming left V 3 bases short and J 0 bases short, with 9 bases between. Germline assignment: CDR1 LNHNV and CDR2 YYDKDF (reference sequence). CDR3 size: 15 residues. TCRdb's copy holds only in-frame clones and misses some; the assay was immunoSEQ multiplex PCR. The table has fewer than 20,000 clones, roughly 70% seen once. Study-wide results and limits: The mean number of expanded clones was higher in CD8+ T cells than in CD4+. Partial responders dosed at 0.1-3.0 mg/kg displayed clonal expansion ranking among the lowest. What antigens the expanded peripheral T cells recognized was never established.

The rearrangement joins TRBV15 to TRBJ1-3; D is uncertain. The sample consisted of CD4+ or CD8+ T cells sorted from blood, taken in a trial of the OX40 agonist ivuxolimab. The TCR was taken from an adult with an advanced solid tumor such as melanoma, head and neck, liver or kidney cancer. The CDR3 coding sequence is TGTGCCACCAGCAGTGGAGTTAGCTCTGGAAACACCATATATTTT. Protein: CATSSGVSSGNTIYF.